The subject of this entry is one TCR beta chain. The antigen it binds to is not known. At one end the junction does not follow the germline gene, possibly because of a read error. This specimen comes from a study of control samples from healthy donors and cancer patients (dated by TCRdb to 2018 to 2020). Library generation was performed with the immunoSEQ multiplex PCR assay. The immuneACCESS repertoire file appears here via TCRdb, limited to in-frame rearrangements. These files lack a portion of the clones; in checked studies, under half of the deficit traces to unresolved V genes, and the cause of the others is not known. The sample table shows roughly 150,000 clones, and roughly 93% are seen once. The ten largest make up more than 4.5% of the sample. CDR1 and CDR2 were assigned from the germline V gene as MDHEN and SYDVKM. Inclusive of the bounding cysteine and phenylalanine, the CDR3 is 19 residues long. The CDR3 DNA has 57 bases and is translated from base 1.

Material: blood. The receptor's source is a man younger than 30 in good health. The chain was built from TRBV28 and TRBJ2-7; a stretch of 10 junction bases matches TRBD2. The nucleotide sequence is TGTGCCACCAGTTTAAGGAGGTCGAGTAGGACTAGCGGATTCTACGAGCAGTACTTC. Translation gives CATSLRRSSRTSGFYEQYF.